These T cell receptor beta chains were read from a single sample in a study of blood T cell repertoires in COVID-19. Method: immunoSEQ multiplex PCR; TCRdb's copy keeps in-frame clones and lacks some. The data show roughly 320,000 clones, 80% to 90% seen once. The sequenced sample consisted of peripheral blood. The receptors come from a woman in her forties or fifties with COVID-19, enrolled during active disease. The CDR3 runs from the conserved cysteine through the conserved F or W. A D gene is named only where the DNA matches it firmly. Clone size is shown for a subset of rows, as once, few, many or a class of expanded clone.

size	J	D	V	DNA	CDR3
few	TRBJ1-6	-	TRBV27	TGTGCCAGCACTTTCAGGGATTCACCCCTCCACTTT	CASTFRDSPLHF
-	TRBJ2-7	TRBD2	TRBV7-9	TGTGCCAGCAGCCACGGCGGGAGGGCCAACGAGCAGTACTTC	CASSHGGRANEQYF
once	TRBJ2-1	TRBD2	TRBV19	TGTGCCAGTAGTAGGACTAGCGGGTTTTACAATGAGCAGTTCTTC	CASSRTSGFYNEQFF
-	TRBJ2-1	-	TRBV30	TGTGCCTGGAAAGAGGACTCTTCCTACAATGAGCAGTTCTTC	CAWKEDSSYNEQFF
once	TRBJ2-1	-	TRBV15	TGTGCCACCAGCCTCCGGGACATTCGTGATGAGCAGTTCTTC	CATSLRDIRDEQFF
-	TRBJ1-4	TRBD1	TRBV11-2	TGTGCCAGCAGCTTAGTACGACAGGGTTATGAAAAACTGTTTTTT	CASSLVRQGYEKLFF
-	TRBJ1-5	TRBD1	TRBV12-5	TGTGCTAGTGGTTTTATCGAGGGACAGGGCAATCAGCCCCAGCATTTT	CASGFIEGQGNQPQHF
-	TRBJ2-3	-	TRBV7-8	TGTGCCAGCAGCTACGAATCAGGGCCCTACGCAGATACGCAGTATTTT	CASSYESGPYADTQYF
-	TRBJ2-5	-	TRBV15	TGTGCCACCAGCAGAGATAGCCAGATGGAGACCCAGTACTTC	CATSRDSQMETQYF
-	TRBJ2-1	TRBD2	TRBV10-1	TGCGCCAGCAGTCGACTAGCGGGAGGAAGGTTGGACAATGAGCAGTTCTTC	CASSRLAGGRLDNEQFF
-	TRBJ2-3	TRBD2	TRBV4-1	TGCGCCAGCAGCCAAGATAATAGCGGGAGAACCGATACGCAGTATTTT	CASSQDNSGRTDTQYF
-	TRBJ1-3	-	TRBV7-2	TGTGCCAGCACCTTACAGGGCCGAAACACCATATATTTT	CASTLQGRNTIYF
once	TRBJ2-2	-	TRBV30	TGTGCCTGGAGTGGGGACATGCCCGGGGAGCTGTTTTTT	CAWSGDMPGELFF
-	TRBJ2-2	-	TRBV9	TGTGCCAGCAGCGCGCCAGGACGGGGGAACACCGGGGAGCTGTTTTTT	CASSAPGRGNTGELFF
few	TRBJ1-5	-	TRBV3-1/TRBV3-2	TGTGCCAGCAGCCAAGTTGGCCAGCCCCAGCATTTT	CASSQVGQPQHF
-	TRBJ1-3	-	TRBV18	TGTGCCAGCTCAAACAGCTCTGGAAACACCATATATTTT	CASSNSSGNTIYF
-	TRBJ2-7	-	TRBV7-2	TGTGCCAGCAGTCCAATGGTTGGCAGCTACGAGCAGTACTTC	CASSPMVGSYEQYF
-	TRBJ2-1	TRBD1	TRBV7-9	TGTGCCAGCAGCTCTACACTTAACGGGACAGGGATCAATGAGCAGTTCTTC	CASSSTLNGTGINEQFF
-	TRBJ2-7	TRBD2	TRBV24-1	TGTGCCACCATTACTACGTCGGTAGGACTAGCGGGAGGGGCCTACGAGCAGTACTTC	CATITTSVGLAGGAYEQYF
-	TRBJ2-7	-	TRBV9	TGTGCCAGCAGCGCCTCCGGGACATCGACGTCCGAGCAGTACTTC	CASSASGTSTSEQYF
-	TRBJ1-2	-	TRBV18	TGTGCCAGCTCACCCTCCGGAGACTATGGCTACACCTTC	CASSPSGDYGYTF
few	TRBJ1-5	-	TRBV3-1/TRBV3-2	TGTGCCAGCAGTCAGAGGGCCCAGGGGTATAGCAATCAGCCCCAGCATTTT	CASSQRAQGYSNQPQHF
once	TRBJ1-2	TRBD1	TRBV6-5	TGTGCCAGCAATCCCGGACAGGGGCCCGTCTATGGCTACACCTTC	CASNPGQGPVYGYTF
-	TRBJ1-2	TRBD1	TRBV24-1	TGTGCCACCACCAATGGACAGGGTGACGGCTACACCTTC	CATTNGQGDGYTF
-	TRBJ1-1	-	TRBV19	TGTGCCAGTAGAGGTCCCGGGACATCGAACACTGAAGCTTTCTTT	CASRGPGTSNTEAFF
-	TRBJ1-6	-	TRBV6-4	TGTGCCAGCAGTGACGTGGCCACCGGGACATCGAATTCACCCCTCCACTTT	CASSDVATGTSNSPLHF
few	TRBJ1-5	-	TRBV6-5	TGTGCCAGCAGTTACACCGCCGGGTATCAGCCCCAGCATTTT	CASSYTAGYQPQHF
once	TRBJ1-5	-	TRBV30	TGTGCCTGGGGCACCGACAGTTGGGGCAATCAGCCCCAGCATTTT	CAWGTDSWGNQPQHF